These 17 T cell receptor beta chains were sequenced from one sample in a study of blood T cell repertoires in COVID-19 (dated by TCRdb to about 2020). The method was the immunoSEQ multiplex PCR assay. The immuneACCESS repertoire file appears here via TCRdb, limited to in-frame rearrangements. These files lack a portion of the clones; in checked studies, under half of the deficit traces to unresolved V genes, and the cause of the others is not known. Here the sample has just over 150,000 clones; approximately 81% occur a single time. The ten largest make up 3% to 3.5% of the sample. Material: peripheral blood. Every receptor here comes from a human donor with acute or convalescent COVID-19. The donor label of this sample is uncertain.

The genes are TRBV28 and TRBJ2-2; 8 bases agree with TRBD1. Unmatched junction bases numbered 9, after V lost 7 bases and J lost 5 bases. Germline V CDR1 and CDR2: MDHEN, SYDVKM. The CDR3 is 15 amino acids. The CDR3 spells CASNPSGQGTGELFF. CDR3 nucleotides: TGTGCCAGCAACCCCTCCGGACAGGGTACCGGGGAGCTGTTTTTT.

V usage is TRBV5-1 and J usage is TRBJ2-7, with D tentatively TRBD1 (5 bases). Germline assignment: CDR1 SGHRS and CDR2 YFSETQ. V gave up 4 bases and J gave up 1 base, with 12 bases separating them. The CDR3 is 14 amino acids. Here the CDR3 DNA reads TGCGCCAGCAGCCCACAACAGGTTTCCTACGAGCAGTACTTC. Translated: CASSPQQVSYEQYF.

The rearrangement joins TRBV15 to TRBJ1-1; D is perhaps TRBD1 (5 bases). The CDR3 is made up of 12 amino acids. The V gene lost 0 bases and the J gene lost 10 bases, with 9 bases spanning the gap. CDR1 is LNHNV and CDR2 is YYDKDF in the germline V gene (reference sequence). The CDR3 loop is CATSRDSGGAFF. As DNA, the CDR3 is TGTGCCACCAGCAGAGATAGCGGGGGAGCTTTCTTT.

The V gene is TRBV11-2, the J gene TRBJ2-1, with D perhaps TRBD1 (6 bases). Trimming shortened V by 0 bases and J by 7 bases, and 16 bases separated the two germline ends. This CDR3 has 16 amino acids. Germline-derived CDR1 and CDR2 are SGHAT and FQNNGV. CDR3 nucleotide sequence: TGTGCCAGCAGCTTAGAAGGGGGTGGCAGACGGAATGAGCAGTTCTTC. The encoded protein is CASSLEGGGRRNEQFF.

This clone was detected only a few times. The chain couples TRBV19 to TRBJ1-3; D is possibly TRBD1 (5 bases). V lost 5 bases and J 1 base, leaving 12 bases between the germline ends. The CDR3 has 15 amino acids. Germline lookup yields CDR1 LNHDA and CDR2 SQIVND (reference sequence). CDR3 amino acids: CASSPVGGSGNTIYF. CDR3 bases: TGTGCCAGTAGTCCCGTCGGGGGGTCTGGAAACACCATATATTTT.

This rearrangement joins TRBV10-3 to TRBJ2-2; TRBD1 aligns across 10 bases. Germline CDR1 ENHRY, CDR2 SYGVKD. CDR3 length: 13 amino acids. Germline trimming cut 9 bases from V and 7 bases from J; bases unmatched to any gene: 5. This CDR3 is CAMKGQGIGELFF. The CDR3 DNA reads TGTGCCATGAAGGGACAGGGGATCGGGGAGCTGTTTTTT.

J is TRBJ1-2 and V is TRBV30; D unresolved. The CDR3 spans 13 residues. The germline V gene encodes CDR1 GTSNPN and CDR2 SVGIG (reference sequence). Trimming stripped 3 bases from V and 1 base from J, with 9 bases between. CDR3 coding DNA: TGTGCCTGGAGGTGGGCCTTTAACTATGGCTACACCTTC. Encoded protein: CAWRWAFNYGYTF.

The chain carries TRBV9 and TRBJ2-5, with 12 bases that match TRBD2. The CDR3 loop spans 16 amino acids. With 4 bases clipped from V and 4 bases from J, the junction kept 8 bases outside the gene matches. Per the germline V gene, CDR1 is SGDLS and CDR2 is YYNGEE. CDR3 sequence (DNA): TGTGCCAGCAGCCCACCTAGCGGGGGGGCCCCAGAGACCCAGTACTTC. Translating gives CASSPPSGGAPETQYF. The entire variable domain, with the rest obtained from reference TRBV9 and TRBJ2-5, is as follows: DSGVTQTPKHLITATGQRVTLRCSPRSGDLSVYWYQQSLDQGLQFLIQYYNGEERAKGNILERFSAQQFPDLHSELNLSSLELGDSALYFCASSPPSGGAPETQYFGPGTRLLVL.

Of note for this clone: One end of the junction varies from germline; a read error may be responsible. This chain links TRBV4-1 with TRBJ2-3; 9 bases map to TRBD2. The germline V gene has CDR1 MGHRA and CDR2 YSYEKL. The CDR3 consists of 17 residues. The CDR3 region is CASSKEPRGGVTDTQYF. In nucleotides, the CDR3 is TGCGCCAGCAGCAAAGAACCGCGGGGGGGGGTCACAGATACGCAGTATTTT.

The chain has TRBV5-1 and TRBJ2-1; no clear D gene. With 1 base removed from V and 6 bases from J, the gap between germline ends came to 11 bases. The CDR3 has 14 amino acids. Per germline, CDR1 SGHRS and CDR2 YFSETQ. The CDR3 sequence: CASSLLPGGNEQFF. In nucleotides, the CDR3 is TGCGCCAGCAGCTTGCTTCCAGGTGGCAATGAGCAGTTCTTC.

The chain is built from TRBV3-1 (or the pseudogene TRBV3-2) and TRBJ1-6; no clear D gene. The CDR3 is made up of 16 amino acids. V gave up 4 bases and J gave up 0 bases, with 10 bases separating them. CDR1 is LGHDT, CDR2 YNNKEL, per germline (reference sequence). The CDR3 DNA reads as TGTGCCAGCAGCCCGGACTGGAGCTCCTATAATTCACCCCTCCACTTT. Its protein is CASSPDWSSYNSPLHF.

A single count supports this clone. This sequence joins TRBV5-4 and TRBJ1-1; D is perhaps TRBD1 (5 bases). This CDR3 region has 14 residues. The V gene lost 3 bases and the J gene lost 2 bases, with 11 bases spanning the gap. From germline, CDR1 is SGHNT and CDR2 YYREEE (reference sequence). CDR3 sequence: CASSSSGHNTEAFF. CDR3 nucleotides: TGTGCCAGCAGCTCCTCAGGACATAACACTGAAGCTTTCTTT.

The chain employs TRBV18 and TRBJ1-2; TRBD1 matches 9 bases. This CDR3 has 15 residues. Trimming took 3 bases from V and 4 from J; bases not matched to a gene: 6. Germline-derived CDR1 and CDR2 are KGHSH and LQKENI. In nucleotides, the CDR3 is TGTGCCAGCTCACCCAACAGGGGGCGAGTCTATGGCTACACCTTC. It translates to CASSPNRGRVYGYTF.

The rearrangement uses TRBV19 and TRBJ1-6, with D possibly being TRBD1 (6 bases). The CDR3 runs 18 residues. Trimming took 4 bases from V and 0 from J, leaving 16 bases between them. Per germline, CDR1 LNHDA and CDR2 SQIVND (reference sequence). In DNA, the CDR3 is TGTGCCAGTAGTAAGCGGGACACCCGAGACTCCTATAATTCACCCCTCCACTTT. It yields the protein CASSKRDTRDSYNSPLHF.

The chain recombines TRBV19 with TRBJ1-3; D possibly corresponds to TRBD1 (6 bases). The germline gives CDR1 LNHDA, CDR2 SQIVND (reference sequence). CDR3 length: 15 amino acids. Trimming took 3 bases from V and 0 from J, leaving 9 bases between them. This chain's CDR3 is CASSIDRYSGNTIYF. Written as DNA, the CDR3 is TGTGCCAGTAGTATTGACAGGTACTCTGGAAACACCATATATTTT.

The J gene is TRBJ2-2, the V gene TRBV7-2; 9 nucleotides match TRBD1. Germline-derived CDR1 and CDR2 are SGHTA and FQGNSA. With V trimmed by 5 bases and J by 6 bases, 16 bases remained unmatched. The CDR3 loop spans 18 amino acids. This chain's CDR3 is CASSQRSLGTGRSGELFF. CDR3 in DNA: TGTGCCAGCAGCCAGAGGTCTCTGGGGACAGGGAGGTCCGGGGAGCTGTTTTTT.

V usage is TRBV7-3 and J usage is TRBJ2-2; no clear D gene. V was clipped by 5 bases and J by 0 bases, with 10 bases between them. CDR1 is SGHTA, CDR2 FQGTGA, per germline. The CDR3 length is 15 residues. The DNA of the CDR3 is TGTGCCAGCAGCCCTCAGGCTTCGAACACCGGGGAGCTGTTTTTT. It translates to CASSPQASNTGELFF.